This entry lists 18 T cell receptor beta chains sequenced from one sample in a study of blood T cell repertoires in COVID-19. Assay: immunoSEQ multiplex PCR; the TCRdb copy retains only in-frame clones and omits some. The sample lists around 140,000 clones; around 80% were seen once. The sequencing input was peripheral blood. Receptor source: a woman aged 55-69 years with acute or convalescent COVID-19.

The CDR3 coding sequence is TGCGCCAGCAGCTCCGGACTAGCGGGAGGGGGGTTGGATGAGCAGTTCTTC. It encodes CASSSGLAGGGLDEQFF. The chain carries TRBV5-1 and TRBJ2-1, with 15 nucleotides matching TRBD2. CDR3 length: 17 amino acids. V was clipped by 3 bases and J by 8 bases; unmatched bases: 9. Germline V gene data show CDR1 as SGHRS and CDR2 as YFSETQ.

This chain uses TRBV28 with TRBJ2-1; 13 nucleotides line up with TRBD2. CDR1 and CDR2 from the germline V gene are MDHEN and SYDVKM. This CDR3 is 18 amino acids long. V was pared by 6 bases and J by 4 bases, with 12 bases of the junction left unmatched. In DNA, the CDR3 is TGTGCCAGCAGCTTAGGGACTAGCGGGACCATTTTTTACAATGAGCAGTTCTTC. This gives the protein CASSLGTSGTIFYNEQFF. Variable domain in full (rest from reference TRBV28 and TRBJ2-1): DVKVTQSSRYLVKRTGEKVFLECVQDMDHENMFWYRQDPGLGLRLIYFSYDVKMKEKGDIPEGYSVSREKKERFSLILESASTNQTSMYLCASSLGTSGTIFYNEQFFGPGTRLTVL.

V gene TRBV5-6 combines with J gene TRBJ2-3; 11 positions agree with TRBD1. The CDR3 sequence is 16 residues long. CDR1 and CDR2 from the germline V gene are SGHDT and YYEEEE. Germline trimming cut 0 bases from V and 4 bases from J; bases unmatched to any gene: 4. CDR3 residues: CASSLVGQGEPDTQYF. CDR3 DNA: TGTGCCAGCAGCTTGGTGGGACAGGGGGAGCCAGATACGCAGTATTTT.

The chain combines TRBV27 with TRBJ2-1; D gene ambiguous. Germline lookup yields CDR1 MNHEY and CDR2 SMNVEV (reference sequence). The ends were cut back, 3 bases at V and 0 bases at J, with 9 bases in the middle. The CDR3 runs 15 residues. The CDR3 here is CASSFFPSSYNEQFF. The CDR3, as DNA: TGTGCCAGCAGTTTTTTCCCCAGCTCCTACAATGAGCAGTTCTTC.

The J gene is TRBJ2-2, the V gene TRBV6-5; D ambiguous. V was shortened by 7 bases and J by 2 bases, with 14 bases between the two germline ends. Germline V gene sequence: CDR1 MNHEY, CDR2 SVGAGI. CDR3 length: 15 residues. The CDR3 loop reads CASTLGRTNTGELFF. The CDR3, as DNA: TGTGCCAGCACCTTGGGCCGCACTAACACCGGGGAGCTGTTTTTT.

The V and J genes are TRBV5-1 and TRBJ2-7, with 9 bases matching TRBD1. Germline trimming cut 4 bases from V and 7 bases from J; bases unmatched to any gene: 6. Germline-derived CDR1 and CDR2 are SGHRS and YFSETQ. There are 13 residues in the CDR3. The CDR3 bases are TGCGCCAGCAGCCCAAGGGACAGGGCGGAGCAGTACTTC. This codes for CASSPRDRAEQYF.

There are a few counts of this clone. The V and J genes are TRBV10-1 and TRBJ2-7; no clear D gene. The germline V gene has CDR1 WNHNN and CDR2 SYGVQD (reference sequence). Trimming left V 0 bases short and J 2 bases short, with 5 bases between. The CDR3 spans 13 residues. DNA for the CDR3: TGCGCCAGCAGTGAGTCTTCTACCTACGAGCAGTACTTC. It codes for CASSESSTYEQYF.

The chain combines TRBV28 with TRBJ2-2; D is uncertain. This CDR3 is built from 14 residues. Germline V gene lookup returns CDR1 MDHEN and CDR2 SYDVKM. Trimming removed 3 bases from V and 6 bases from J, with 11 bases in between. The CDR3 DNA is TGTGCCAGCAGTTTCATTACCGGGTCCGGGGAGCTGTTTTTT. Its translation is CASSFITGSGELFF.

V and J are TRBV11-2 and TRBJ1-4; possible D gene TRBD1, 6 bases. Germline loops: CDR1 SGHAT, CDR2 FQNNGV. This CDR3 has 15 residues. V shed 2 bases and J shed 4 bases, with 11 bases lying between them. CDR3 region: CASSLSRTVNEKLFF. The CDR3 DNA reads TGTGCCAGCAGCTTATCCAGGACAGTTAATGAAAAACTGTTTTTT. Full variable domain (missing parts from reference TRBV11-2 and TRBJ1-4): EAGVAQSPRYKIIEKRQSVAFWCNPISGHATLYWYQQILGQGPKLLIQFQNNGVVDDSQLPKDRFSAERLKGVDSTLKIQPAKLEDSAVYLCASSLSRTVNEKLFFGSGTQLSVL.

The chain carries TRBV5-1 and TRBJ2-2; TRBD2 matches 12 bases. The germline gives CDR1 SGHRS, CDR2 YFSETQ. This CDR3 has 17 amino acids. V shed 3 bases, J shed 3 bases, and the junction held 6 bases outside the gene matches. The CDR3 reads CASSSRGLAGYTGELFF. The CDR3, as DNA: TGCGCCAGCAGCTCCAGAGGACTAGCGGGATACACCGGGGAGCTGTTTTTT. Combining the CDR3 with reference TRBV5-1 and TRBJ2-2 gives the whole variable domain KAGVTQTPRYLIKTRGQQVTLSCSPISGHRSVSWYQQTPGQGLQFLFEYFSETQRNKGNFPGRFSGRQFSNSRSEMNVSTLELGDSALYLCASSSRGLAGYTGELFFGEGSRLTVL.

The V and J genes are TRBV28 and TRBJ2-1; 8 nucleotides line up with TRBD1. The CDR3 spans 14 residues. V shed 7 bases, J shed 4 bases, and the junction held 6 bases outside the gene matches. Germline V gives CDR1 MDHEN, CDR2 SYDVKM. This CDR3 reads CASTETGAYNEQFF. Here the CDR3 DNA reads TGTGCCAGCACCGAGACAGGGGCGTACAATGAGCAGTTCTTC.

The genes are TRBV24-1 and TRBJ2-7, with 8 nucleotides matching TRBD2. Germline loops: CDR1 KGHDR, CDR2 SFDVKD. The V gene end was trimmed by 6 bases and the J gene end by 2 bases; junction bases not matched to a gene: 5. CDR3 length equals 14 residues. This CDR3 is CATSPTSEPYEQYF. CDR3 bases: TGTGCCACCAGTCCGACTAGCGAGCCCTACGAGCAGTACTTC.

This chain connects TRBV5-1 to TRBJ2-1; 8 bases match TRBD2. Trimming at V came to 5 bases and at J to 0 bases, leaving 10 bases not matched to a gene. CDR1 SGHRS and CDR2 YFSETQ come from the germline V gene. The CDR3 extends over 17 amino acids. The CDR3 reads CASRTAGVLSSYNEQFF. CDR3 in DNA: TGCGCCAGCAGGACAGCGGGAGTTCTAAGCTCCTACAATGAGCAGTTCTTC.

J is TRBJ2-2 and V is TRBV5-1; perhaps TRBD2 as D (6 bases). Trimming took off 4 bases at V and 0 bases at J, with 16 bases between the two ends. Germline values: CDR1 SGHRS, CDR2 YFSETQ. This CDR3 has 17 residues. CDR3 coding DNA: TGCGCCAGCAGCCGGATACGGGGGAACTCGAACACCGGGGAGCTGTTTTTT. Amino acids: CASSRIRGNSNTGELFF.

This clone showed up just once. The CDR3 here is CASSLSTRPYEQYF. The DNA of the CDR3 is TGCGCCAGCAGCTTATCGACTAGACCCTACGAGCAGTACTTC. This chain joins TRBV5-1 and TRBJ2-7; TRBD2 might be the D (6 bases). The CDR3 sequence is 14 residues long. V was trimmed by 2 bases and J by 2 bases, leaving 11 bases between them. Germline-derived CDR1 and CDR2 are SGHRS and YFSETQ.

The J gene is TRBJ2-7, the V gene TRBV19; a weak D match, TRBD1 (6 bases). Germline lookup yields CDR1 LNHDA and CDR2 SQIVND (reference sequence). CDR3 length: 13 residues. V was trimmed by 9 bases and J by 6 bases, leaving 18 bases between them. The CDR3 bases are TGTGCCAGCAGTCCGGGACAATTCCGCGAGCAGTACTTC. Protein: CASSPGQFREQYF.

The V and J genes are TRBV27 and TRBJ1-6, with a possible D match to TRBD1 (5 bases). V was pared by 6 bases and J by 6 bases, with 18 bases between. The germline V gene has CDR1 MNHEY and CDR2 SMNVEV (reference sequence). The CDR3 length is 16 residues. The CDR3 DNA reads TGTGCCAGCAGAGCTGCAGGGATCCCGATTAATTCACCCCTCCACTTT. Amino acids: CASRAAGIPINSPLHF.

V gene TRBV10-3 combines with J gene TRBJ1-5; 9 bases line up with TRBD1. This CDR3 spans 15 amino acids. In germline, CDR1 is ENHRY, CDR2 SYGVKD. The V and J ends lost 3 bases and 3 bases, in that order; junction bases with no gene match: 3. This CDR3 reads CAISEGTGINQPQHF. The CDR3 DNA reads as TGTGCCATCAGTGAAGGGACAGGGATCAATCAGCCCCAGCATTTT.